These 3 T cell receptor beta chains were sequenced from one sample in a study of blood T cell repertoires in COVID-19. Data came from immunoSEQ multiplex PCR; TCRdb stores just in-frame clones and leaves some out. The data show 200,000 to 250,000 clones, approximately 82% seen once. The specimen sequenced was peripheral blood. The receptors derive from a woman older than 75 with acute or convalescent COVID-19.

This chain's CDR3 is CASSYRVPNEKLFF. CDR3 sequence (DNA): TGTGCCAGCAGTTACCGGGTACCTAATGAAAAACTGTTTTTT. V gene TRBV6-6 combines with J gene TRBJ1-4; D ambiguous. Germline V gene data show CDR1 as MNHNY and CDR2 as SVGAGI (reference sequence). Trimming removed 2 bases from V and 3 bases from J, with 7 bases in between. The CDR3 spans 14 residues.

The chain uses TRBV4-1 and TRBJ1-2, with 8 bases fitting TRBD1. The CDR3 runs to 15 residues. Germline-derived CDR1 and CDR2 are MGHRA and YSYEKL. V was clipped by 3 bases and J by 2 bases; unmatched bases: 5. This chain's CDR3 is CASSQATGGNYGYTF. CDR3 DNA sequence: TGCGCCAGCAGCCAGGCTACAGGGGGGAACTATGGCTACACCTTC.

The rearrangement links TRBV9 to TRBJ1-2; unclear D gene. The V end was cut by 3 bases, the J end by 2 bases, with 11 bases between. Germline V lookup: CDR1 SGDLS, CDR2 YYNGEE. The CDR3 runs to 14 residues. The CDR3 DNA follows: TGTGCCAGCAGCGGAACGTTTCAGAACTATGGCTACACCTTC. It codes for CASSGTFQNYGYTF.